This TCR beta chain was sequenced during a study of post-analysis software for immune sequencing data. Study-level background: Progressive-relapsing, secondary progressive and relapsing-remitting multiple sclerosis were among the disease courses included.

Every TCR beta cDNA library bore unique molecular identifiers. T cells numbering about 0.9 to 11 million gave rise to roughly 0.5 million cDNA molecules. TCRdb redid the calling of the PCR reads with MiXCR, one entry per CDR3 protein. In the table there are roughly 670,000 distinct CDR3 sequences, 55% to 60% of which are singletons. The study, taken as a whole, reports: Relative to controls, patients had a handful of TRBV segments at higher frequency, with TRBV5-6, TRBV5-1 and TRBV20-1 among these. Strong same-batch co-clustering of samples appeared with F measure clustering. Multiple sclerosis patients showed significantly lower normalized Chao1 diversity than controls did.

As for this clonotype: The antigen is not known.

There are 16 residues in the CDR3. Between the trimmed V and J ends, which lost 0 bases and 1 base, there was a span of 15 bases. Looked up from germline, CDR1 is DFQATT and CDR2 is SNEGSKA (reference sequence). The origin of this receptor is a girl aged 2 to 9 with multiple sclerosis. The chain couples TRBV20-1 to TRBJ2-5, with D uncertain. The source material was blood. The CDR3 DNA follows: TGCAGTGCTAGAGATGGGGTAGCACATATCCAAGAGACCCAGTACTTC. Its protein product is CSARDGVAHIQETQYF.